The entry that follows covers one T cell receptor (beta chain) sequence. The target antigen is unknown. TCRdb's copy holds only in-frame clones and misses some; the assay was immunoSEQ multiplex PCR. This table has fewer than 1.6 million clones, about 98.5% appearing once. These data are taken from a study of shared clonotypes between healthy human individuals. About the study: A couple of women and a few men aged 18 to 49 served as donors. Study-level findings and limits: Generally, naive subsets (rather than memory subsets) showed larger estimated richness.

CDR1 is ENHRY and CDR2 is SYGVKD in the germline V gene. The CDR3 length is 14 residues. Trimming cost V 4 bases and J 2 bases, with 10 bases left between them. Sequencing was performed on naive CD4+ T cells sorted from blood. Indicated subset: CD45RA+ positively selected. The TCR sequence derives from a man aged 25 to 40 in good health. This chain links TRBV10-3 with TRBJ2-3; no definite D call. DNA of the CDR3: TGTGCCATCAGTGTGTCCGGAAACACAGATACGCAGTATTTT. It is translated as CAISVSGNTDTQYF.